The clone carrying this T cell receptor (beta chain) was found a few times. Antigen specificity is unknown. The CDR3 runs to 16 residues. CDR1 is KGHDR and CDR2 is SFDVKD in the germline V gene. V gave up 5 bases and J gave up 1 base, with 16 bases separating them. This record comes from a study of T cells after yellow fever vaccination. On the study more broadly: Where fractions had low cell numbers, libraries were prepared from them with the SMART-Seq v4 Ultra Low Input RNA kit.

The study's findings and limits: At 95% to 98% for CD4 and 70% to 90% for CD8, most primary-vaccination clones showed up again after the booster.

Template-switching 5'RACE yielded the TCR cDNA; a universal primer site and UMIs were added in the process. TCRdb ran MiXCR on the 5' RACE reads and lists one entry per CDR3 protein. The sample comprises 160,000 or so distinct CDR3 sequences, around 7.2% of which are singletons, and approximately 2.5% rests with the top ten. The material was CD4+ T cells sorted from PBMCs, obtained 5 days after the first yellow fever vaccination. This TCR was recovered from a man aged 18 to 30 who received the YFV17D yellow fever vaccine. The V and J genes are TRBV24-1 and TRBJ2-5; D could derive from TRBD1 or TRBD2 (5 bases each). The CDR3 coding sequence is TGTGCCACCAGTGCATACGGGACGCCGGGCCAAGAGACCCAGTACTTC. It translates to CATSAYGTPGQETQYF.